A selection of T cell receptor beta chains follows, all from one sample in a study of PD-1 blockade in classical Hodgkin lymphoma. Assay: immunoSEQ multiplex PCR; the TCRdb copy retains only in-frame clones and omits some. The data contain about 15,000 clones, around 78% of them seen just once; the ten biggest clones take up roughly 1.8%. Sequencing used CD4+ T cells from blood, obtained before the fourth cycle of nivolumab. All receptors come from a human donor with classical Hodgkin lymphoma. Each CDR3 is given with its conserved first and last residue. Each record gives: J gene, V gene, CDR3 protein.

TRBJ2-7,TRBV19,CASRGSGEQYF
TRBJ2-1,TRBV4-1,CASSHALTSPRAKYYNEQFF
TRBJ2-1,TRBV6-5,CASSYSPSGGDNEQFF
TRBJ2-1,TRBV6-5,CASGGTSGNLEQFF
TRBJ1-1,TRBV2,CASSVMAANTEAFF
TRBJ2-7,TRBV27,CASSFRGQGAPEQYF
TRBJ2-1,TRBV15,CATSRDSSSGTLYNEQFF
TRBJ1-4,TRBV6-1,CASSHRDTTNEKLFF
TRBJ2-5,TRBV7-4,CASSLTGLGETQYF
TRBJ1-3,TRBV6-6,CATWTVGNTIYF
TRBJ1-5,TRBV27,CASSLSGLYSNQPQHF
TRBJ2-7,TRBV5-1,CASSSGNERGPREQYF
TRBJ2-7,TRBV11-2,CASSLNGQVSYEQYF
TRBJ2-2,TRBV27,CASSFSPFWGENTGELFF
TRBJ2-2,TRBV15,CAAGTGWTGELFF
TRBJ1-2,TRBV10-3,CAISESEDSYYGYTF
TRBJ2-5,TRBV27,CASSDSTETQYF